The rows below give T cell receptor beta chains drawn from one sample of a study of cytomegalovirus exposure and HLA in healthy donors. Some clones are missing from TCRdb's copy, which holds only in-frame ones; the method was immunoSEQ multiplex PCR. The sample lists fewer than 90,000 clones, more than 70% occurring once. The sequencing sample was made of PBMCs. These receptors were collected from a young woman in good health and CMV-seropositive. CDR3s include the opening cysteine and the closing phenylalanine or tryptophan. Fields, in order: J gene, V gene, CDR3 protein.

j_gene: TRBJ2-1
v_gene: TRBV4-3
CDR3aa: CASSFRDREVDEQFF

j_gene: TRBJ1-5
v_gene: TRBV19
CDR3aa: CASMAQEQPQHF

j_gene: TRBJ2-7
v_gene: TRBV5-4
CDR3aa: CASTLEGHEQYF

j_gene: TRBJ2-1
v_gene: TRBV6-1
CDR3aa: CASSEFSGGINEQFF

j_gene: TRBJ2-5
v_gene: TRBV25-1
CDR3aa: CASSELAGEETQYF

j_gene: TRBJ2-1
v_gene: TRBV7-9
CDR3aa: CASSSQLSGGYNEQFF

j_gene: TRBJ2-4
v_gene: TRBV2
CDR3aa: CASSETGQSKNIQYF

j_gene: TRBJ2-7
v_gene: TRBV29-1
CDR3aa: CSVTQGGTSYEQYF

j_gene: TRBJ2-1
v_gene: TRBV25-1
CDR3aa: CASSEYLTSGVGNEQFF

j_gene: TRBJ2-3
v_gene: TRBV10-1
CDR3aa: CASSEGQLSTQYF

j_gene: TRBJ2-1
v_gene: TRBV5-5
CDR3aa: CASSSTPGQGSDEQFF

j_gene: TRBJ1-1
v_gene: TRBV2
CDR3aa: CASSEPGQGRAEAFF

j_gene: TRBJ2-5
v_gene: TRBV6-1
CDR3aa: CASSEVAEYQETQYF

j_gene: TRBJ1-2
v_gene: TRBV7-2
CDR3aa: CASSFGTGGYGYTF

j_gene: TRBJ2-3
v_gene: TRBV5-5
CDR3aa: CASSLVGTRQDTQYF

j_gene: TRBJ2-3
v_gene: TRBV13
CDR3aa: CASSLRGGPGDTQYF

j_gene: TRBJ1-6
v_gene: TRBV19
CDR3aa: CASSTRGVYNSPLHF

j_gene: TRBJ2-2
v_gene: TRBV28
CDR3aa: CASSLSGLAPYTGELFF

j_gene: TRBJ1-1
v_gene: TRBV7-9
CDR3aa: CASSLGGGSPNAEAFF

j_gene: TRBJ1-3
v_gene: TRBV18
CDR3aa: CASSPPKDRSGNTIYF

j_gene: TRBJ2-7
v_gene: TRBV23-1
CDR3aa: CASSGTTGAQYEQYF

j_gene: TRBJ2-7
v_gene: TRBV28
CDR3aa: CASSSLNLAAPYEQYF

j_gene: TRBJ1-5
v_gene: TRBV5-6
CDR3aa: CASSLFTQRSNQPQHF

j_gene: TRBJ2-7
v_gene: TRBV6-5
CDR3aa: CASTRDRGAHEQYF

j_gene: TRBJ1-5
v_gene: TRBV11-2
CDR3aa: CASSLGPGGSRPQHF

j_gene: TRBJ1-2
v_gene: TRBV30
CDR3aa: CAWSPGQGGNYGYTF

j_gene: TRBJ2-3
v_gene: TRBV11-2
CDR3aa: CASSLAGFDADTQYF

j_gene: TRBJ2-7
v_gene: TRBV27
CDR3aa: CASSFSGGEPYEQYF

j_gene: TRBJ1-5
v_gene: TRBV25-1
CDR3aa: CASSETGNQPQHF

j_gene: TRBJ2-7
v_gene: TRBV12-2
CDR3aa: CASRSRRAGGDHEQYF

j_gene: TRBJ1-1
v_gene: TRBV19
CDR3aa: CASRWDRGLGAFF

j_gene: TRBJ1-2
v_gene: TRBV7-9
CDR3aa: CASSLEGQGIQGYTF

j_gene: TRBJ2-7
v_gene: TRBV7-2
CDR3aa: CASSLDSGGTYEQYF

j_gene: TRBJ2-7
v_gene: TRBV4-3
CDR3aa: CASSHDIRDRGQDEQYF

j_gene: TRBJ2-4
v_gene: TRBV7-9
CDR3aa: CASSPGQGAKNIQYF

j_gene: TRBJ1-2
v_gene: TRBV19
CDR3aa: CASTKETGRNNYGYTF

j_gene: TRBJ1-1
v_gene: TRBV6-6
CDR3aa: CASSYYSRGGTEAFF